The next 20 T cell receptor beta chains were all read from a single sample in a study of shared clonotypes between healthy human individuals. Sequencing used immunoSEQ multiplex PCR; TCRdb keeps in-frame clones, though not all of them. Among just over 2,000,000 clones listed, roughly 95% were seen once. The sample consisted of naive CD4+ T cells sorted from blood. Documented subset: CD45RA+ positively selected. The origin of the receptors is a man aged 18 to 29 in good health.

The chain is built from TRBV5-4 and TRBJ1-5, with 9 bases aligning to TRBD1. This CDR3 spans 15 amino acids. Trimming at V came to 4 bases and at J to 7 bases, leaving 9 bases not matched to a gene. The V gene's germline CDR1 is SGHNT and CDR2 YYREEE (reference sequence). The CDR3 DNA reads TGTGCCAGCAGCCCCCGGGACAGGGTAGGGCAGCCCCAGCATTTT. It codes for CASSPRDRVGQPQHF. The entire variable domain, with the rest obtained from reference TRBV5-4 and TRBJ1-5, is as follows: ETGVTQSPTHLIKTRGQQVTLRCSSQSGHNTVSWYQQALGQGPQFIFQYYREEENGRGNFPPRFSGLQFPNYSSELNVNALELDDSALYLCASSPRDRVGQPQHFGDGTRLSIL.

This chain joins TRBV5-1 and TRBJ1-6; D ambiguous. The ends were cut back, 4 bases at V and 10 bases at J, with 15 bases in the middle. Germline loops: CDR1 SGHRS, CDR2 YFSETQ. There are 14 residues in the CDR3. The CDR3 here is CASSVQREGSPLHF. The CDR3 nucleotides read TGCGCCAGCAGCGTTCAGCGGGAAGGGTCACCCCTCCACTTT.

The gene calls are TRBV11-2 and TRBJ2-7; no clear D. The ends were cut back, 1 base at V and 9 bases at J, with 13 bases in the middle. Germline-derived CDR1 and CDR2 are SGHAT and FQNNGV. CDR3 length equals 13 residues. DNA for the CDR3: TGTGCCAGCAGCTTAGTATCAGTAGATCGGCAGTACTTC. It is translated as CASSLVSVDRQYF.

The chain joins TRBV28 to TRBJ2-2; D remains ambiguous. The V end was cut by 5 bases, the J end by 1 base, with 11 bases between. The germline V gene has CDR1 MDHEN and CDR2 SYDVKM. This CDR3 comprises 15 residues. DNA for the CDR3: TGTGCCAGCAGTCCCTCTTTATGGAACACCGGGGAGCTGTTTTTT. It is translated as CASSPSLWNTGELFF.

The chain joins TRBV6-4 to TRBJ1-2; 7 bases are a match to TRBD1. Germline V gene sequence: CDR1 MRHNA, CDR2 SNTAGT. This CDR3 comprises 17 residues. Trimming took 2 bases from V and 1 from J; bases not matched to a gene: 10. In nucleotides, the CDR3 is TGTGCCAGCAGTGACCCCATAGGGGACAGCCTTAACTATGGCTACACCTTC. It yields the protein CASSDPIGDSLNYGYTF.

This chain joins TRBV10-3 and TRBJ1-5; D unclear. The V gene's germline CDR1 is ENHRY and CDR2 SYGVKD. CDR3 length equals 14 residues. V lost 0 bases and J 6 bases, leaving 9 bases between the germline ends. As DNA, the CDR3 is TGTGCCATCAGTGAGTCAACAGCCATTCAGCCCCAGCATTTT. Translated: CAISESTAIQPQHF.

The chain has TRBV6-1 and TRBJ1-1, with a weak D call TRBD1 (6 bases). The CDR3 consists of 15 residues. The germline V and J ends were trimmed by 4 bases and 1 base, with 13 bases remaining between them. CDR1 is MNHNS, CDR2 SASEGT, per germline. This CDR3 reads CASSVVLTGNTEAFF. For the CDR3, the DNA is TGTGCCAGCAGTGTAGTATTGACAGGGAACACTGAAGCTTTCTTT.

This chain links TRBV6-5 with TRBJ2-5; D gene uncertain. Trimming removed 7 bases at V and 2 bases at J, with 14 bases between. The CDR3 has 14 residues. CDR1 is MNHEY and CDR2 is SVGAGI in the germline V gene. CDR3 region: CASTRYIGQETQYF. CDR3 bases: TGTGCCAGCACCCGATATATCGGTCAAGAGACCCAGTACTTC.

V usage is TRBV7-9 and J usage is TRBJ2-1; 9 bases line up with TRBD1. The length of the CDR3 is 16 residues. Germline-derived CDR1 and CDR2 are SEHNR and FQNEAQ (reference sequence). V lost 5 bases to trimming and J lost 7 bases; unmatched junction nucleotides: 12. The CDR3 DNA reads TGTGCCAGCAGCCCACCCCTGACAGGGGGTGATAATGAGCAGTTCTTC. Translation gives CASSPPLTGGDNEQFF.

In the case of this clone: One end of the junction does not line up with germline, which may come from a read error. This chain connects TRBV5-1 to TRBJ1-4; D is uncertain. Per germline, CDR1 SGHRS and CDR2 YFSETQ. The CDR3 length is 15 residues. The CDR3 protein is CASSLGPTTSEKLFF. The CDR3 region has the DNA TGCGCCAGCAGCTTGGGCCCGACAACTAGTGAAAAACTGTTTTTT.

V gene TRBV6-1 combines with J gene TRBJ1-2; no definite D call. Trimming removed 3 bases at V and 0 bases at J, with 8 bases between. Germline CDR1 reads MNHNS; CDR2 reads SASEGT. The CDR3 sequence is 14 residues long. The chain's CDR3 is CASSEGFTNYGYTF. Here the CDR3 DNA reads TGTGCCAGCAGTGAGGGGTTTACTAACTATGGCTACACCTTC.

This clone appeared many times. The chain combines TRBV7-5 with TRBJ1-6. TRBV7-5 is an annotated pseudogene. CDR3 length equals 16 residues. The CDR3 is CARSRAGDWTNSPLHF. In nucleotides, the CDR3 is TGTGCCAGAAGCCGGGCGGGAGACTGGACTAATTCACCCCTCCACTTT.

Details on this clone: One junction end does not reproduce the germline sequence, and a read error may be involved. In nucleotides, the CDR3 is TGTGCCAGCACCGTCGGACAGGTTCTTTTC. It codes for CASTVGQVLF. The V gene is TRBV5-8, the J gene TRBJ2-7; TRBD1 aligns across 7 bases. Germline CDR1 and CDR2: SGHTS and YDEGEE. The CDR3 sequence is 10 residues long.

The chain is built from TRBV20-1 and TRBJ2-2; D unresolved. This CDR3 has 11 residues. V gave up 3 bases and J gave up 7 bases, with 6 bases separating them. The V gene's germline CDR1 is DFQATT and CDR2 SNEGSKA (reference sequence). CDR3 nucleotides: TGCAGTGCTAGTAGGGTCGGGGAGCTGTTTTTT. This sequence encodes CSASRVGELFF.

As concerns this clone: Other nucleotide sequences in the sample specify the same CDR3. The chain couples TRBV10-3 to TRBJ2-7; D unclear. The V end lost 6 bases, the J end lost 4 bases, and 10 bases lay between the germline ends. CDR3 length: 12 amino acids. Germline V gene data show CDR1 as ENHRY and CDR2 as SYGVKD. CDR3 DNA: TGTGCCATCAGCGGATCGGGTTACGAGCAGTACTTC. Translated, it gives CAISGSGYEQYF.

The gene calls are TRBV30 and TRBJ2-6; 7 nucleotides agree with TRBD1. The CDR3 is made up of 14 amino acids. The germline gives CDR1 GTSNPN, CDR2 SVGIG (reference sequence). The V and J ends lost 3 bases and 4 bases, in that order; junction bases with no gene match: 3. The chain's CDR3 is CAWRDRVGANVLTF. DNA of the CDR3: TGTGCCTGGAGAGACAGGGTCGGGGCCAACGTCCTGACTTTC.

The chain carries TRBV19 and TRBJ1-3; no clear D. Germline assignment: CDR1 LNHDA and CDR2 SQIVND (reference sequence). The CDR3 runs 15 residues. V gave up 1 base and J gave up 0 bases, with 7 bases separating them. The CDR3 is CASSIAGISGNTIYF. In DNA, the CDR3 is TGTGCCAGTAGTATAGCGGGAATCTCTGGAAACACCATATATTTT.

Comments on this clone: Other nucleotide sequences from this sample produce the same CDR3. The chain employs TRBV5-1 and TRBJ2-7; D is undetermined. The CDR3 consists of 11 residues. Germline CDR1 is SGHRS and CDR2 is YFSETQ. V was pared by 4 bases and J by 1 base, with 3 bases between. The CDR3 is CASSASYEQYF. As DNA, the CDR3 is TGCGCCAGCAGCGCATCCTACGAGCAGTACTTC. Full variable domain (rest looked up from reference TRBV5-1 and TRBJ2-7): KAGVTQTPRYLIKTRGQQVTLSCSPISGHRSVSWYQQTPGQGLQFLFEYFSETQRNKGNFPGRFSGRQFSNSRSEMNVSTLELGDSALYLCASSASYEQYFGPGTRLTVT.

The rearrangement uses TRBV6-5 and TRBJ1-2; possibly TRBD1 for D (5 bases). CDR1 is MNHEY and CDR2 is SVGAGI in the germline V gene. CDR3 length: 15 amino acids. Trimming pared 6 bases from V and 2 bases from J, leaving 16 bases between. The CDR3 bases are TGTGCCAGCAGCCGCGACAGCTTTATGAACTATGGCTACACCTTC. As protein: CASSRDSFMNYGYTF.

V is TRBV7-6 and J is TRBJ2-1, with D unresolved. Trimming left V 2 bases short and J 0 bases short, with 5 bases between. CDR1 and CDR2 (germline): SGHVS, FNYEAQ. The CDR3 is 14 residues long. DNA for the CDR3: TGTGCCAGCAGCTTAAAGAGCTCCTACAATGAGCAGTTCTTC. This sequence encodes CASSLKSSYNEQFF. Full variable domain (remainder filled in from reference TRBV7-6 and TRBJ2-1): GAGVSQSPRYKVTKRGQDVALRCDPISGHVSLYWYRQALGQGPEFLTYFNYEAQQDKSGLPNDRFSAERPEGSISTLTIQRTEQRDSAMYRCASSLKSSYNEQFFGPGTRLTVL.